What follows are 23 T cell receptor beta chains derived from one specimen sequenced in a study of OX40 agonist ivuxolimab in advanced cancers. Assay: immunoSEQ multiplex PCR; the TCRdb copy retains only in-frame clones and omits some. The table lists under 70,000 clones, about 92% of them singletons. The starting material was CD4+ or CD8+ T cells sorted from blood, obtained in a trial of the OX40 agonist ivuxolimab. These receptors originate from an adult with an advanced solid tumor such as melanoma, head and neck, liver or kidney cancer.

J is TRBJ2-3 and V is TRBV7-9; perhaps TRBD2 as D (6 bases). Deletions cut 5 bases from V and 0 bases from J, with 15 bases between. The CDR3 has 16 residues. Looked up from germline, CDR1 is SEHNR and CDR2 is FQNEAQ (reference sequence). The CDR3 protein is CASSPRPGESTDTQYF. The CDR3 region has the DNA TGTGCCAGCAGCCCACGCCCGGGGGAAAGCACAGATACGCAGTATTTT.

This rearrangement joins TRBV11-3 to TRBJ2-3; 14 bases map to TRBD2. CDR1 and CDR2 (germline): SGHNT, YENEEA. The CDR3 totals 17 residues. V was clipped by 5 bases and J by 4 bases; unmatched bases: 8. This CDR3 is CASSDRGTSGSSDTQYF. Here the CDR3 DNA reads TGTGCCAGCAGCGATCGAGGGACTAGCGGGAGTTCAGATACGCAGTATTTT.

V usage is TRBV18 and J usage is TRBJ2-5, with a weak D call TRBD2 (6 bases). CDR1 is KGHSH and CDR2 is LQKENI in the germline V gene. Trimming stripped 3 bases from V and 0 bases from J, with 8 bases between. This CDR3 contains 14 residues. The DNA for the CDR3 is TGTGCCAGCTCACCGCCTAGCGACCAAGAGACCCAGTACTTC. Translation gives CASSPPSDQETQYF. The full variable domain, its missing parts supplied by reference TRBV18 and TRBJ2-5, is NAGVMQNPRHLVRRRGQEARLRCSPMKGHSHVYWYRQLPEEGLKFMVYLQKENIIDESGMPKERFSAEFPKEGPSILRIQQVVRGDSAAYFCASSPPSDQETQYFGPGTRLLVL.

The genes are TRBV11-3 and TRBJ2-5, with 9 nucleotides matching TRBD2. Germline CDR1 and CDR2: SGHNT and YENEEA. Losses at the gene ends were 5 bases for V and 4 bases for J; bases not matched to a gene: 5. This CDR3 spans 14 amino acids. The CDR3 loop is CASSPRGGGETQYF. In DNA form, the CDR3 reads TGTGCCAGCAGCCCTCGCGGGGGGGGAGAGACCCAGTACTTC.

The chain is built from TRBV30 and TRBJ1-3; D unclear. V lost 2 bases to trimming and J lost 2 bases, with 10 bases between them. The germline V gene encodes CDR1 GTSNPN and CDR2 SVGIG (reference sequence). This CDR3 has 14 amino acids. The CDR3: CAWSPQAAGNTIYF. The CDR3 bases are TGTGCCTGGAGTCCCCAGGCTGCTGGAAACACCATATATTTT. Based on the CDR3 plus reference TRBV30 and TRBJ1-3, the full variable domain is SQTIHQWPATLVQPVGSPLSLECTVEGTSNPNLYWYRQAAGRGLQLLFYSVGIGQISSEVPQNLSASRPQDRQFILSSKKLLLSDSGFYLCAWSPQAAGNTIYFGEGSWLTVV.

The chain recombines TRBV6-1 with TRBJ1-2; 9 bases agree with TRBD1. V shed 2 bases and J 3 bases; nucleotides not matched to a gene: 4. The CDR3 has 15 residues. Per germline, CDR1 MNHNS and CDR2 SASEGT. Here the CDR3 DNA reads TGTGCCAGCAGTGAAAGGTGGACAGGGGACTATGGCTACACCTTC. Its translation is CASSERWTGDYGYTF.

The chain uses TRBV9 and TRBJ2-5; possible D gene TRBD1, 5 bases. Germline values: CDR1 SGDLS, CDR2 YYNGEE. V lost 3 bases and J 5 bases, leaving 11 bases between the germline ends. The CDR3 runs 13 residues. CDR3 coding DNA: TGTGCCAGCAGCGATCCTAGGGGCGAGACCCAGTACTTC. It codes for CASSDPRGETQYF.

The chain carries TRBV6-5 and TRBJ1-4; TRBD1 matches 7 bases. This CDR3 has 15 residues. Germline V gene sequence: CDR1 MNHEY, CDR2 SVGAGI. The V and J ends lost 2 bases and 3 bases, in that order; junction bases with no gene match: 3. The CDR3 region has the DNA TGTGCCAGCAGTTACGGGGGACAGCCTAATGAAAAACTGTTTTTT. It translates to CASSYGGQPNEKLFF.

The chain carries TRBV2 and TRBJ1-6; the match to TRBD1 covers 8 bases. The CDR3 has 14 residues. After removal of 6 bases from V and 8 bases from J, the junction contained 6 bases not matched to a gene. Germline CDR1 reads SNHLY; CDR2 reads FYNNEI. The CDR3 DNA is TGTGCCAGCAGAACCGGGACAGGCTATTCACCCCTCCACTTT. Translation gives CASRTGTGYSPLHF.

This chain connects TRBV30 to TRBJ2-4; perhaps TRBD1 as D (7 bases). Trimming removed 0 bases from V and 9 bases from J, with 15 bases in between. The CDR3 is 14 amino acids. From germline, CDR1 is GTSNPN and CDR2 SVGIG (reference sequence). The CDR3 is CAWSVKDRRGIQYF. The CDR3 region has the DNA TGTGCCTGGAGTGTAAAGGACAGGAGGGGCATTCAGTACTTC.

V and J are TRBV27 and TRBJ1-5, with a possible D match to TRBD1 (6 bases). V lost 5 bases and J 1 base, leaving 18 bases between the germline ends. This CDR3 region has 17 residues. Germline V lookup: CDR1 MNHEY, CDR2 SMNVEV (reference sequence). Written as DNA, the CDR3 is TGTGCCAGCAGTCCCCAGGTACAGGGCTTAAGCAATCAGCCCCAGCATTTT. Protein sequence: CASSPQVQGLSNQPQHF.

The chain couples TRBV7-2 to TRBJ1-5; no clear D. Germline CDR1 reads SGHTA; CDR2 reads FQGNSA. The V end lost 1 base, the J end lost 4 bases, and 11 bases lay between the germline ends. This CDR3 is 15 amino acids long. The CDR3: CASSLGWGRNQPQHF. In DNA, the CDR3 is TGTGCCAGCAGCTTAGGGTGGGGTCGGAATCAGCCCCAGCATTTT.

The chain combines TRBV18 with TRBJ2-5, with TRBD1 matching 9 bases. The length of the CDR3 is 15 residues. Germline trimming cut 7 bases from V and 5 bases from J; bases unmatched to any gene: 11. In germline, CDR1 is KGHSH, CDR2 LQKENI. This chain's CDR3 is CASLPGQGLLETQYF. The CDR3 coding sequence is TGTGCCAGCTTACCGGGACAGGGACTATTGGAGACCCAGTACTTC.

Turning to this clone: Other DNA sequences of this sample code for an identical CDR3. The rearrangement links TRBV9 to TRBJ2-1; D is undetermined. CDR1 SGDLS and CDR2 YYNGEE come from the germline V gene. V was shortened by 5 bases and J by 0 bases, with 12 bases between the two germline ends. The CDR3 consists of 15 residues. CDR3 DNA: TGTGCCAGCAGTGCCAGGAGCCGCTCCTACAATGAGCAGTTCTTC. It specifies CASSARSRSYNEQFF.

A single count supports this clone. The J gene is TRBJ1-4, the V gene TRBV7-8, with 9 bases matching TRBD1. The germline CDR1 and CDR2 sequences are SGHVS and FQNEAQ. The CDR3 covers 14 residues. The V and J ends lost 5 bases and 3 bases, in that order; junction bases with no gene match: 1. In DNA form, the CDR3 reads TGTGCCAGCAGCCGGACAGGGGCTAATGAAAAACTGTTTTTT. This encodes CASSRTGANEKLFF.

The genes are TRBV18 and TRBJ2-1; TRBD2 aligns across 11 bases. Germline CDR1 is KGHSH and CDR2 is LQKENI. Germline trimming cut 0 bases from V and 9 bases from J; bases unmatched to any gene: 10. The CDR3 runs to 17 residues. The CDR3 loop is CASSPPAALAGASEQFF. For the CDR3, the DNA is TGTGCCAGCTCACCACCAGCGGCACTAGCGGGAGCAAGTGAGCAGTTCTTC.

This clone was seen a single time. The CDR3 sequence is CATKPTGSFVPEKLFF. In nucleotides, the CDR3 is TGTGCAACAAAACCGACAGGGTCTTTCGTCCCTGAAAAACTGTTTTTT. This chain uses TRBV19 with TRBJ1-4, with TRBD1 identical over 7 bases. The germline V gene encodes CDR1 LNHDA and CDR2 SQIVND (reference sequence). The CDR3 runs to 16 residues.

The chain has TRBV7-3 and TRBJ2-5, with TRBD2 matching 11 bases. After removal of 7 bases from V and 4 bases from J, the junction contained 11 bases not matched to a gene. This CDR3 spans 16 amino acids. CDR1 and CDR2 (germline): SGHTA, FQGTGA. CDR3 region: CASILRLAGRSETQYF. CDR3 nucleotides: TGTGCCAGCATCCTCCGACTAGCGGGAAGATCAGAGACCCAGTACTTC.

This chain uses TRBV6-1 with TRBJ1-6; a weak D match, TRBD1 (5 bases). This CDR3 region has 15 residues. V dropped 5 bases and J dropped 8 bases, with 16 bases sitting between them. Germline CDR1 is MNHNS and CDR2 is SASEGT. The CDR3 region is CASSPHGGFDSPLHF. Written as DNA, the CDR3 is TGTGCCAGCAGTCCCCATGGGGGTTTTGATTCACCCCTCCACTTT.

This clone was counted a single time. The rearrangement uses TRBV19 and TRBJ2-5; 7 nucleotides line up with TRBD1. Germline values: CDR1 LNHDA, CDR2 SQIVND (reference sequence). This CDR3 contains 13 residues. The trim removed 5 bases at V and 5 bases at J, leaving 5 bases unmatched. DNA of the CDR3: TGTGCCAGTAGTCCGACCAGGGGGGAGACCCAGTACTTC. It codes for CASSPTRGETQYF.

V usage is TRBV7-8 and J usage is TRBJ2-7; 11 bases are shared with TRBD1. Germline V gene data show CDR1 as SGHVS and CDR2 as FQNEAQ. The CDR3 is 14 residues long. The trim removed 8 bases at V and 7 bases at J, leaving 10 bases unmatched. DNA of the CDR3: TGTGCCAGCCTTCCCGGACAGGGGGCGGGGGAGCAGTACTTC. It codes for CASLPGQGAGEQYF.

The chain carries TRBV21-1 and TRBJ2-1; TRBD1, the D gene given by the table, was not confirmed from the DNA. TRBV21-1 is a pseudogene segment. This CDR3 has 17 residues. Here the CDR3 reads CASSKKAPGQQYNEQFF. The CDR3 coding sequence is TGTGCCAGCAGCAAAAAGGCTCCGGGACAGCAATACAATGAGCAGTTCTTC.

The rearrangement links TRBV5-1 to TRBJ2-7; 7 bases are a match to TRBD1. Germline CDR1 and CDR2: SGHRS and YFSETQ. This CDR3 contains 14 residues. V was pared by 7 bases and J by 6 bases, with 13 bases of the junction left unmatched. The DNA of the CDR3 is TGCGCCAGCCAAAAAGACAGGGAAGGTTCCGAGCAGTACTTC. This codes for CASQKDREGSEQYF.